This TCR beta chain appears in the sequencing data of a study of blood T cell repertoires in COVID-19 (dated by TCRdb to the early 2020s). With regard to the full study: Samples from collaborators originated in the United States, Italy and Spain and spanned both the acute and convalescent phases of COVID-19. The prospective study material was composed of cDNA or gDNA derived from T cells, B-cell-depleted T cells, or PBMCs. The dataset comprised deeply sampled blood TCRbeta repertoires from subjects exposed to, actively infected with, or recovered from COVID-19. The repertoires were released in a freely available public database intended as a resource for research on the immune response to SARS-CoV-2. Samples came from the ongoing ImmuneRACE study (first 160 participants) plus 1,254 subjects from 6 global collaborators. Sample metadata almost always included a de-identified subject ID, COVID-19 status, age in years and sex. Where available, HLA class I and class II types were taken from metadata supplied by the sample provider and were not determined by assay-based typing. The full study reports these points: Clinical and demographic metadata were provided uncurated, with the amount varying by source and participant.

As to this clone: The target of this receptor is not known. The record has no base qualities; no much larger clone is one base away.

TCRbeta CDR3 regions were amplified from genomic DNA using the immunoSEQ Assay, a bias-controlled multiplex PCR. The paper's data handling went like this. Nucleated cell counts per sample were estimated from amplification of reference gene primers within the assay. Sequence reads were collapsed and filtered to measure the absolute abundance of every unique TCRbeta CDR3 rearrangement. For each sample, productive Simpson clonality was calculated as the square root of Simpson's diversity index over productive rearrangements. Held by TCRdb, this immuneACCESS table contains in-frame sequences only and omits some clones. Under half of the omission traces to an unresolved V gene where checked; the cause of the rest is unknown. V and J calls and clone size follow that table, whereas D and trimming were derived from the DNA. The sample table shows approximately 150,000 clones, and roughly 80% are seen once. Jointly, the top ten make up 2% to 3% of the sample.

The CDR3 covers 14 residues, taking in both the cysteine and the phenylalanine. Left in the record is the CDR3 DNA by itself, 42 bases read in frame from the first base. Via the germline V gene (reference sequence), CDR1 is SGHAT and CDR2 FQDESV. V loses 1 base, J loses 1 base, and the germline ends lie 7 bases apart. Participants in the prospective study were enrolled through a virtual design, were aged about 18 to 100 years, and lived in roughly 26 United States geographic areas. In the prospective study, cohorts were assigned on the basis of participant-reported clinical history obtained from a screening survey and a study questionnaire. In the prospective study, whole blood, serum and a nasopharyngeal or oropharyngeal swab were collected from each participant by mobile phlebotomists. Participants in the prospective study had the option to provide additional blood draws and questionnaires over a roughly 2-month period. Before DNA extraction, prospective study blood samples were shipped either frozen or at room temperature.

The chain employs TRBV11-1 and TRBJ1-1; D gene: possibly TRBD1, on 5 matching bases. This clonotype originated in a man aged 40-49 years with acute COVID-19. Sequencing was done on a sample of PBMCs or T cells enriched from blood (not recorded which). The base sequence is TGTGCCAGCAGCTTAGAAAGGGGGAACACTGAAGCTTTCTTT. Its protein product is CASSLERGNTEAFF.